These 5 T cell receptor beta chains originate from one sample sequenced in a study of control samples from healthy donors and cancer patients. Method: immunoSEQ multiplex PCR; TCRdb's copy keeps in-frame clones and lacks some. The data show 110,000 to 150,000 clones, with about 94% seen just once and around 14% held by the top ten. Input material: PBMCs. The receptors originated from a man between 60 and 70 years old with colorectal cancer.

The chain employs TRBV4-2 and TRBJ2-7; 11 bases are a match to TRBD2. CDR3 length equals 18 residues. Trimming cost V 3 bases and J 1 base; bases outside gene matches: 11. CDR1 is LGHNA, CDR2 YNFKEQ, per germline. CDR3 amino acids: CASSQRTSSGGTSYEQYF. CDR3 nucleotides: TGTGCCAGCAGCCAGAGGACATCTAGCGGGGGGACTTCCTACGAGCAGTACTTC.

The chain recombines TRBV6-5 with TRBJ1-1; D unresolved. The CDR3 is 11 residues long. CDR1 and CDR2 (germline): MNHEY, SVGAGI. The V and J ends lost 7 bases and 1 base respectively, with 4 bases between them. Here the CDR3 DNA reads TGTGCCAGCATTGGGAACACTGAAGCTTTCTTT. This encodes CASIGNTEAFF.

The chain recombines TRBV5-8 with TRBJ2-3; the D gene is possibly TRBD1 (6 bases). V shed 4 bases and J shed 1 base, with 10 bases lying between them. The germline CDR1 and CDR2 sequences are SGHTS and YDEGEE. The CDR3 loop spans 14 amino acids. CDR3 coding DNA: TGTGCCAGCAGCGACAGGAGAGGCACAGATACGCAGTATTTT. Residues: CASSDRRGTDTQYF.

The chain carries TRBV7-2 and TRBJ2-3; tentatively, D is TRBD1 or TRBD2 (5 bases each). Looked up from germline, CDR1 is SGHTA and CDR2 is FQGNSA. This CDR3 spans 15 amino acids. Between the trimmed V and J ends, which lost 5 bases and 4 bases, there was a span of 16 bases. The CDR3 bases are TGTGCCAGCAGCCAAGAGGGCTTGGGGGCAGATACGCAGTATTTT. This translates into CASSQEGLGADTQYF.

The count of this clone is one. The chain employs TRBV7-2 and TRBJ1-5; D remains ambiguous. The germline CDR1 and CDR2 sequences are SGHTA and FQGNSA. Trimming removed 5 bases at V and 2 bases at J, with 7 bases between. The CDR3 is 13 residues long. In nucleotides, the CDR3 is TGTGCCAGCAGCCCGCATCGCAATCAGCCCCAGCATTTT. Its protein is CASSPHRNQPQHF. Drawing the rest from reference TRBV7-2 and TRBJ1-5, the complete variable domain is GAGVSQSPSNKVTEKGKDVELRCDPISGHTALYWYRQSLGQGLEFLIYFQGNSAPDKSGLPSDRFSAERTGGSVSTLTIQRTQQEDSAVYLCASSPHRNQPQHFGDGTRLSIL.